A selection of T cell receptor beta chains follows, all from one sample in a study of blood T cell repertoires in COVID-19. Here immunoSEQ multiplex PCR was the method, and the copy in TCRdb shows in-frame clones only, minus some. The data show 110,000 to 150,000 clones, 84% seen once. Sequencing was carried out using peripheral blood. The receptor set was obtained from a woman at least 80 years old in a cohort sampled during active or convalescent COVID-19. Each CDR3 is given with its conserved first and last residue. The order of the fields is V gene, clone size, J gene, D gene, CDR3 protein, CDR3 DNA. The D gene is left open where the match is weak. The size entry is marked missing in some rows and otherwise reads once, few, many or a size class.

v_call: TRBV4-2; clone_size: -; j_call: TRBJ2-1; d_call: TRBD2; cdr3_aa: CASSRAPLAGGFDEQFF; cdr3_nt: TGTGCCAGCAGCCGAGCCCCCTTAGCGGGGGGGTTCGATGAGCAGTTCTTC
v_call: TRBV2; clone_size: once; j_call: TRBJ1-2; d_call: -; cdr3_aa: CAIRQARANYGYTF; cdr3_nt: TGTGCCATCAGACAGGCTAGAGCTAACTATGGCTACACCTTC
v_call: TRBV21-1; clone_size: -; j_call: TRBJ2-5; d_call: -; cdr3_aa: CASSKKRRGRVETQYF; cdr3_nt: TGTGCCAGCAGCAAAAAGCGCAGGGGGCGGGTGGAGACCCAGTACTTC
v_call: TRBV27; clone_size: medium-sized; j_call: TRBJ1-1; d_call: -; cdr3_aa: CASSLGEATEAFF; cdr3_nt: TGTGCCAGCAGTTTGGGGGAGGCCACTGAAGCTTTCTTT
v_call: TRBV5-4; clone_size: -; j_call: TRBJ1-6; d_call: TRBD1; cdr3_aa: CASSLGTGGVSPLHF; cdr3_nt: TGTGCCAGCAGCTTAGGGACAGGGGGCGTCTCACCCCTCCACTTT
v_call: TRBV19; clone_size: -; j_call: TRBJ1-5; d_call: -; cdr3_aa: CASSTPLTRAAGQPQHF; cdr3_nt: TGTGCCAGTAGTACACCCTTGACACGCGCCGCGGGTCAGCCCCAGCATTTT
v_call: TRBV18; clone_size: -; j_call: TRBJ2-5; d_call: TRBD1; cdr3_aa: CASSPNRGQETQYF; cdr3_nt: TGTGCCAGCTCACCCAACAGGGGCCAAGAGACCCAGTACTTC
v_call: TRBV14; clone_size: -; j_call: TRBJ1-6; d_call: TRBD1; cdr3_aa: CASSPSSDRVLRPLHF; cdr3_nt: TGTGCCAGCAGCCCCTCCTCCGACAGGGTTCTACGCCCCCTCCACTTT
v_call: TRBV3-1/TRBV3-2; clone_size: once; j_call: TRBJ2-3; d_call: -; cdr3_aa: CASMCESCPGADTQYF; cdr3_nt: TGTGCCAGCATGTGTGAATCGTGTCCCGGGGCAGATACGCAGTATTTT
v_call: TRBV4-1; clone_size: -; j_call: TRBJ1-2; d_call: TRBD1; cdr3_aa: CASRDRTGGNYGYTF; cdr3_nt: TGCGCCAGCAGAGATCGGACAGGGGGCAACTATGGCTACACCTTC
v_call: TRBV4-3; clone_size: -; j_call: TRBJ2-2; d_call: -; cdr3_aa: CASSRGILNTGELFF; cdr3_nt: TGCGCCAGCAGCCGCGGAATATTGAACACCGGGGAGCTGTTTTTT